This T cell receptor (beta chain) was captured in a study of blood T cell repertoires in COVID-19. The wider study: Nucleic acid was either cDNA or gDNA, and it came from T cells, B-cell-depleted T cells, or PBMCs.

Cohort assignment relied on participant-reported clinical history. Germline V CDR1 and CDR2: SEHNR, FQNEAQ (reference sequence). The V gene end was trimmed by 5 bases and the J gene end by 0 bases; junction bases not matched to a gene: 7. This CDR3 contains 16 residues. TCRdb keeps only in-frame clones here, not all; method: immunoSEQ multiplex PCR. The sample consists of some 270,000 clones, 80% to 90% of them appearing once. This receptor was identified in a woman between 45 and 60 years old who had been exposed to COVID-19. Sequenced: PBMCs or T cells enriched from blood (not recorded which). This chain connects TRBV7-9 to TRBJ1-1; TRBD1 matches 9 bases. The CDR3 loop is CASSLPTGGMNTEAFF. DNA for the CDR3: TGTGCCAGCAGCCTCCCGACAGGGGGGATGAACACTGAAGCTTTCTTT.